The 13 T cell receptor beta chains below all came from one sample that was sequenced in a study of shared clonotypes between healthy human individuals. Assay: immunoSEQ multiplex PCR; the TCRdb copy retains only in-frame clones and omits some. There are 1,400,000 or so clones in the sample; less than 99% occur only once, and under 0.45% lies in the top ten. The specimen was naive CD4+ T cells sorted from blood. The subset here: CD45RA+ positively selected. Receptors were obtained from a man aged 25 to 40 in good health.

V and J are TRBV9 and TRBJ1-1; a weak D match, TRBD1 (6 bases). This CDR3 has 14 amino acids. The germline gives CDR1 SGDLS, CDR2 YYNGEE. The germline V and J ends were trimmed by 3 bases and 3 bases, with 12 bases remaining between them. The CDR3 is CASSAGGKDTEAFF. The CDR3 bases are TGTGCCAGCAGCGCCGGGGGCAAGGACACTGAAGCTTTCTTT.

The chain carries TRBV5-1 and TRBJ2-7, with TRBD2 matching over 8 bases. This CDR3 contains 14 residues. Germline-derived CDR1 and CDR2 are SGHRS and YFSETQ. With 1 base clipped from V and 7 bases from J, the junction kept 7 bases outside the gene matches. CDR3 bases: TGCGCCAGCAGCTTGCGGGAGGGATTAGGGGAGCAGTACTTC. Translation: CASSLREGLGEQYF.

As regards this clone: Within the sample, other DNA sequences also encode this same CDR3. The chain employs TRBV19 and TRBJ1-5; 11 bases are a match to TRBD1. Germline V gives CDR1 LNHDA, CDR2 SQIVND (reference sequence). V lost 4 bases to trimming and J lost 5 bases; unmatched junction nucleotides: 1. This CDR3 contains 14 residues. CDR3: CASSRGQGDQPQHF. The DNA of the CDR3 is TGTGCCAGTAGTAGGGGACAGGGGGATCAGCCCCAGCATTTT.

The V gene is TRBV11-2, the J gene TRBJ1-1, with D tentatively TRBD1 (5 bases). Germline V gives CDR1 SGHAT, CDR2 FQNNGV. There are 14 residues in the CDR3. The germline V and J ends were trimmed by 2 bases and 11 bases, with 18 bases remaining between them. The CDR3 is CASSLPGTATKAFF. The CDR3 DNA sequence: TGTGCCAGCAGCTTACCCGGGACTGCTACTAAGGCTTTCTTT. Using reference TRBV11-2 and TRBJ1-1 for the parts outside the CDR3, the full variable domain is EAGVAQSPRYKIIEKRQSVAFWCNPISGHATLYWYQQILGQGPKLLIQFQNNGVVDDSQLPKDRFSAERLKGVDSTLKIQPAKLEDSAVYLCASSLPGTATKAFFGQGTRLTVV.

J is TRBJ2-2 and V is TRBV5-1; the match to TRBD1 covers 9 bases. The CDR3 extends over 16 amino acids. After removal of 4 bases from V and 5 bases from J, the junction contained 9 bases not matched to a gene. The germline V gene has CDR1 SGHRS and CDR2 YFSETQ. CDR3: CASSLGQGRKTGELFF. For the CDR3, the DNA is TGCGCCAGCAGCCTCGGACAGGGGAGGAAAACCGGGGAGCTGTTTTTT.

This clone occurred once. The chain couples TRBV9 to TRBJ1-2; D is ambiguous. The CDR3 is made up of 15 amino acids. Germline-derived CDR1 and CDR2 are SGDLS and YYNGEE. V lost 5 bases and J 0 bases, leaving 14 bases between the germline ends. CDR3 nucleotide sequence: TGTGCCAGCAGTCCTCGAGGAGTAGCTAACTATGGCTACACCTTC. Residues: CASSPRGVANYGYTF.

A word on this clone: The same CDR3 also results from other DNA sequences found in this sample. J is TRBJ2-2 and V is TRBV9; D ambiguous. Looked up from germline, CDR1 is SGDLS and CDR2 is YYNGEE. This CDR3 comprises 12 residues. V was cut by 2 bases and J by 3 bases, with 2 bases left in between. Here the CDR3 reads CASSVHTGELFF. In DNA, the CDR3 is TGTGCCAGCAGCGTGCACACCGGGGAGCTGTTTTTT.

The DNA of the CDR3 is TGTGCCAGCAGTTTATTCGGAGGGACCGGCAATGAGCAGTTCTTC. Its translation: CASSLFGGTGNEQFF. The chain uses TRBV27 and TRBJ2-1, with a possible D match to TRBD2 (6 bases). The ends were cut back, 1 base at V and 6 bases at J, with 13 bases in the middle. This CDR3 is 15 amino acids long. Germline V gene data show CDR1 as MNHEY and CDR2 as SMNVEV (reference sequence).

The chain recombines TRBV19 with TRBJ2-7; no definite D call. From germline, CDR1 is LNHDA and CDR2 SQIVND (reference sequence). This CDR3 contains 15 residues. Trimming cost V 3 bases and J 3 bases, with 15 bases left between them. CDR3 nucleotide sequence: TGTGCCAGTAGTATCCCTCGGGCACGTTACTACGAGCAGTACTTC. Amino acids: CASSIPRARYYEQYF.

The chain recombines TRBV28 with TRBJ2-7; TRBD2 matches 9 bases. Losses at the gene ends were 5 bases for V and 3 bases for J; bases not matched to a gene: 5. The germline V gene has CDR1 MDHEN and CDR2 SYDVKM. The CDR3 totals 14 residues. CDR3 DNA sequence: TGTGCCAGCAGTATAGCGGGAGACCTCTACGAGCAGTACTTC. Translated, it gives CASSIAGDLYEQYF.

The CDR3 reads CASSPGKNEQFF. In DNA, the CDR3 is TGTGCCAGCAGCCCCGGTAAGAATGAGCAGTTCTTC. The chain recombines TRBV9 with TRBJ2-1; D ambiguous. CDR3 size: 12 residues. The V and J ends lost 4 bases and 7 bases respectively, with 9 bases between them. The germline V gene encodes CDR1 SGDLS and CDR2 YYNGEE.

This clone has a single count. This rearrangement joins TRBV7-2 to TRBJ2-5; the D is unclear. The CDR3 totals 12 residues. Trimming left V 5 bases short and J 4 bases short, with 8 bases between. CDR1 SGHTA and CDR2 FQGNSA come from the germline V gene. Written as DNA, the CDR3 is TGTGCCAGCAGCCCCCTCGGAGAGACCCAGTACTTC. It is translated as CASSPLGETQYF.

This chain connects TRBV7-2 to TRBJ2-7, with a weak D call TRBD2 (6 bases). There are 14 residues in the CDR3. Trimming removed 0 bases from V and 3 bases from J, with 9 bases in between. Per the germline V gene, CDR1 is SGHTA and CDR2 is FQGNSA. As DNA, the CDR3 is TGTGCCAGCAGCTTAGCGGGACTCCTCTACGAGCAGTACTTC. The encoded protein is CASSLAGLLYEQYF.